This TCR beta chain was documented in a study of tumor and adjacent non-tumor tissue in lung cancer. The study's findings and limits: In normal lung, the top 100 clones were significantly more dominant than in tumor. Significantly higher TCR diversity was found in tumor than normal lung. Patients with more diverse tumor TCRs had worse survival.

No cell sorting was done before RNA was extracted from the tissue. This non-tumor lung sample came from over 3 cm beyond the tumor edge. The germline V gene has CDR1 SGHRS and CDR2 YFSETQ. The CDR3 is made up of 15 amino acids. The V gene end was trimmed by 4 bases and the J gene end by 6 bases; junction bases not matched to a gene: 9. For this clonotype: What it binds is not known. A much bigger clone sits one base away, suggesting this may be a read error.

The library came from three nested PCR rounds adapted from ARM-PCR protocols. TCRdb used MiXCR to reprocess the multiplex PCR reads, holding one entry per CDR3 protein. The table includes 90,000 to 100,000 distinct CDR3 sequences, 80% detected once. The V and J genes are TRBV5-1 and TRBJ2-2; TRBD1 matches at 7 bases. The clonotype originates from a man between 60 and 75 years old with small cell lung cancer. Sample: distant non-tumor lung tissue. CDR3 bases: TGCGCCAGCAGCGCCAGCGGAACAGGGGCCGGGGAGCTGTTTTTT. Protein sequence: CASSASGTGAGELFF. Variable domain in full (rest from reference TRBV5-1 and TRBJ2-2): KAGVTQTPRYLIKTRGQQVTLSCSPISGHRSVSWYQQTPGQGLQFLFEYFSETQRNKGNFPGRFSGRQFSNSRSEMNVSTLELGDSALYLCASSASGTGAGELFFGEGSRLTVL.